This T cell receptor beta chain originates from a study of shared clonotypes between healthy human individuals. Clones were sequenced by immunoSEQ multiplex PCR, and TCRdb holds only the in-frame ones, with some missing. The sample carries about 1 million clones, approximately 68% recorded once. Trimming stripped 5 bases from V and 6 bases from J, with 14 bases between. The CDR3 is 14 amino acids. Germline values: CDR1 SGHVS, CDR2 FQNEAQ. The rearrangement joins TRBV7-8 to TRBJ2-1; unclear D gene. Sequencing was carried out using memory CD4+ T cells sorted from blood. Subset defined: CD45RA-negative fraction. The TCR comes from a man aged 18 to 29 in good health. The CDR3 bases are TGTGCCAGCAGCGTCTCGGAGACGTTCAATGAGCAGTTCTTC. The encoded protein is CASSVSETFNEQFF.